A selection of T cell receptor beta chains follows, all from one sample in a study of blood T cell repertoires in COVID-19. The protocol was immunoSEQ multiplex PCR, while the TCRdb copy is restricted to in-frame clones and leaves out a portion. The sample lists about 250,000 clones; roughly 90% were seen once. Sequenced sample: PBMCs or T cells enriched from blood (not recorded which). These receptors originate from a woman in her forties or fifties who had recovered from COVID-19. The CDR3 runs from the conserved cysteine through the conserved F or W. D genes are given only for firm matches. Rows give clone size only sometimes, using once, few, many, or a class for an expanded clone.

size	V	D	J	DNA	CDR3
-	TRBV19	-	TRBJ2-1	TGTGCCAGTAGTATAGATCTGGCAAGCTCCTACAATGAGCAGTTCTTC	CASSIDLASSYNEQFF
-	TRBV7-3	-	TRBJ1-3	TGTGCCAGCACCCCTAGGGGGGGGGCGTCATCTGGAAACACCATATATTTT	CASTPRGGASSGNTIYF
-	TRBV28	TRBD2	TRBJ2-3	TGTGCCAGCAACGAAGCGGGAGGCACAGATACGCAGTATTTT	CASNEAGGTDTQYF
-	TRBV5-1	TRBD2	TRBJ2-1	TGCGCCAGCAGCTTTACCCCAGCGGGGGGGAATGAGCAGTTCTTC	CASSFTPAGGNEQFF
-	TRBV7-9	TRBD1	TRBJ2-7	TGTGCCAGCAGCTTAGGAGAGGGCAGGGGGTACGAGCAGTACTTC	CASSLGEGRGYEQYF
few	TRBV5-4	TRBD1	TRBJ1-1	TGTGCCAGCAGCCGCTCGAGGGGGCTGAACACTGAAGCTTTCTTT	CASSRSRGLNTEAFF
-	TRBV29-1	-	TRBJ1-2	TGCAGCGTTGAGCGTGAATATGGCTACACCTTC	CSVEREYGYTF
-	TRBV4-3	-	TRBJ2-7	TGCGCCAGCAGCCAAGATGCGTGGGTTTCCGAATCAGGACTGACCGCAGGCCACGAGCAGTACTTC	CASSQDAWVSESGLTAGHEQYF
few	TRBV6-2/TRBV6-3	-	TRBJ2-3	TGTGCCAGCAGTTACTCGAGAGCAGGGTCGGATACGCAGTATTTT	CASSYSRAGSDTQYF
few	TRBV18	TRBD1	TRBJ1-2	TGTGCCAGCTCACCGGGACAGGGGAACTATGGCTACACCTTC	CASSPGQGNYGYTF
-	TRBV6-4	TRBD2	TRBJ2-3	TGTGCCAGCAGTGACTCGGCTAGCGGGAGAGCTACCGCGATCTTCACAGATACGCAGTATTTT	CASSDSASGRATAIFTDTQYF
-	TRBV7-3	-	TRBJ2-2	TGTGCCAGCAGCTTAAAGAGGGCCGGGGAGCTGTTTTTT	CASSLKRAGELFF
-	TRBV10-3	TRBD2	TRBJ2-1	TGTGCCATCAGGGGACTAGCGGGAGGAGGCGAGCAGTTCTTC	CAIRGLAGGGEQFF
-	TRBV6-6	TRBD1	TRBJ1-1	TGTGCCAGCAGTTACTCGACAGGGACTGGTGAAGCTTTCTTT	CASSYSTGTGEAFF
-	TRBV2	-	TRBJ1-1	TGTGCCAGCAGTCCCCAGGGCAACACTGAAGCTTTCTTT	CASSPQGNTEAFF
few	TRBV9	-	TRBJ2-1	TGTGCCAGCAGCGTAGTTGTAGGGGCCTACAATGAGCAGTTCTTC	CASSVVVGAYNEQFF
-	TRBV5-4	TRBD2	TRBJ2-1	TGTGCCAGCAGCGCTAGCGGGAGCAACAATGAGCAGTTCTTC	CASSASGSNNEQFF
few	TRBV10-2	-	TRBJ2-1	TGCGCCAGCAGAACACAGGAATATGAGCAGTTCTTC	CASRTQEYEQFF
-	TRBV7-2	TRBD2	TRBJ2-5	TGTGCCAGCAGCTCCCGCCCCAGCGGGAGGGCACCTTTGGAGACCCAGTACTTC	CASSSRPSGRAPLETQYF
-	TRBV5-8	-	TRBJ2-4	TGTGCCAGCAGCTTTTACCGACTAGCCAAAAACATTCAGTACTTC	CASSFYRLAKNIQYF
-	TRBV15	-	TRBJ2-3	TGTGCCACCAGCAGAAGACTAGCAGATACGCAGTATTTT	CATSRRLADTQYF
-	TRBV19	TRBD2	TRBJ2-1	TGTGCCAGTAGTAGAACTAGCGATAACTCCTACAATGAGCAGTTCTTC	CASSRTSDNSYNEQFF
-	TRBV2	TRBD2	TRBJ2-1	TGTGCCAGCAGGGAAACTAGCGGGAGTGGGCAGTTCTTC	CASRETSGSGQFF
-	TRBV12-3/TRBV12-4	-	TRBJ1-5	TGTGCCAGCAGTTCCCAAATCAATCAGCCCCAGCATTTT	CASSSQINQPQHF
-	TRBV5-6	-	TRBJ1-4	TGTGCCAGCAGCTCCGGGGGAGTTGCAACTAATGAAAAACTGTTTTTT	CASSSGGVATNEKLFF
-	TRBV6-1	TRBD1	TRBJ1-2	TGTGCCAGCAGTGAAGCGACGACAGGGGGCTATGGCTACACCTTC	CASSEATTGGYGYTF
-	TRBV28	-	TRBJ2-2	TGTGGCAGCCAGGGGAGGAACACCGGGGAGCTGTTTTTT	CGSQGRNTGELFF
-	TRBV15	-	TRBJ2-7	TGTGCCACCAGCAGAGGTCAGGCGGGCTACGAGCAGTACTTC	CATSRGQAGYEQYF
-	TRBV28	TRBD2	TRBJ2-7	TGTGCCAGCGGGGGGAGTCCGGGACTAATCTACGAGCAGTACTTC	CASGGSPGLIYEQYF
-	TRBV28	TRBD1	TRBJ2-7	TGTGCCAGCAGTTCAGGGGGCAGTAATTACGAGCAGTACTTC	CASSSGGSNYEQYF
-	TRBV5-6	-	TRBJ2-2	TGTGCCAGCAGCTTGTTCAGCAGGGGTTACACCGGGGAGCTGTTTTTT	CASSLFSRGYTGELFF
-	TRBV19	-	TRBJ1-2	TGTGCCAGTAGTATAGATAGTGCCGGCGGCTATGGCTACACCTTC	CASSIDSAGGYGYTF
-	TRBV28	-	TRBJ1-2	TGTGCCAGCAGTTTAGGGCCAGGGGCTTCTGGGTCTTATGGCTACACCTTC	CASSLGPGASGSYGYTF
-	TRBV11-2	-	TRBJ1-5	TGTGCCAGCAGCTTAGTTGCGGGGGCTAGCAATCAGCCCCAGCATTTT	CASSLVAGASNQPQHF
-	TRBV28	-	TRBJ1-4	TGTGCCAGCAGTTTACTGGGCAGGGAGGCTAATGAAAAACTGTTTTTT	CASSLLGREANEKLFF
-	TRBV7-6	-	TRBJ2-5	TGTGCCAGCAGCTTATCTCGGGAGACCCAGTACTTC	CASSLSRETQYF
once	TRBV4-1	TRBD1	TRBJ2-3	TGCGCCAGCAGCCCCCTGGGACAGGGCGGAGACACAGATACGCAGTATTTT	CASSPLGQGGDTDTQYF
-	TRBV18	TRBD1	TRBJ1-1	TGTGCCAGCTCCCAGGGACAGGGTAGCACTGAAGCTTTCTTT	CASSQGQGSTEAFF
-	TRBV11-1	TRBD1	TRBJ1-2	TGTGCCAGCAGCTTGAGGACAGGGTACGACTATGGCTACACCTTC	CASSLRTGYDYGYTF
once	TRBV29-1	-	TRBJ1-4	TGCAGCGTTCTGAATGAAAAACTGTTTTTT	CSVLNEKLFF
-	TRBV7-7	TRBD2	TRBJ2-1	TGTGCTAGCAGCTTAGGTGGGACTAGCGGGAGGGCCCTCAATGAGCAGTTCTTC	CASSLGGTSGRALNEQFF
-	TRBV16	-	TRBJ2-7	TGTGCCAGCAGCCCCGAAGGGAGGGAGCAGTACTTC	CASSPEGREQYF
-	TRBV18	-	TRBJ1-1	TGTGCCAGCTCACCACTGCAGGGGAGCACTGAAGCTTTCTTT	CASSPLQGSTEAFF
-	TRBV7-3	TRBD2	TRBJ2-2	TGTGCCAGCAGCTTACAGACTAGCGCGAACACCGGGGAGCTGTTTTTT	CASSLQTSANTGELFF
-	TRBV7-3	-	TRBJ1-3	TGTGCCAGCAGCTTAGGGGGGGCAGCAGCCGGAAACACCATATATTTT	CASSLGGAAAGNTIYF
-	TRBV3-1/TRBV3-2	TRBD2	TRBJ2-2	TGTGCCAGCAGCCAAGACCATAGCGGGGCGAACACCGGGGAGCTGTTTTTT	CASSQDHSGANTGELFF
-	TRBV5-5	TRBD1	TRBJ1-5	TGTGCCAGCAGCTCCGGGACAGGAGTAAATCAGCCCCAGCATTTT	CASSSGTGVNQPQHF
-	TRBV5-1	TRBD1	TRBJ2-7	TGCGCCAGCAGCTTGCAACAGGGGAGCGAGCAGTACTTC	CASSLQQGSEQYF
-	TRBV3-1/TRBV3-2	-	TRBJ1-1	TGTGCCAGCAGCCAAACCCTGGGGGGCACTGAAGCTTTCTTT	CASSQTLGGTEAFF
-	TRBV28	TRBD2	TRBJ2-5	TGTGCCAGCGCCTGGGGGGGAAAAGAGACCCAGTACTTC	CASAWGGKETQYF
few	TRBV15	TRBD1	TRBJ1-4	TGTGCCACCAGCAGAGATTCGGGACAGAATGAAAAACTGTTTTTT	CATSRDSGQNEKLFF
-	TRBV20-1	-	TRBJ1-5	TGCAGTGCTAGTTCAGGCTATAGCAATCAGCCCCAGCATTTT	CSASSGYSNQPQHF
-	TRBV7-2	TRBD2	TRBJ2-7	TGTGCCAGCAGCTTATCAGGTATTCGGCGGGAGAACTCCTACGAGCAGTACTTC	CASSLSGIRRENSYEQYF